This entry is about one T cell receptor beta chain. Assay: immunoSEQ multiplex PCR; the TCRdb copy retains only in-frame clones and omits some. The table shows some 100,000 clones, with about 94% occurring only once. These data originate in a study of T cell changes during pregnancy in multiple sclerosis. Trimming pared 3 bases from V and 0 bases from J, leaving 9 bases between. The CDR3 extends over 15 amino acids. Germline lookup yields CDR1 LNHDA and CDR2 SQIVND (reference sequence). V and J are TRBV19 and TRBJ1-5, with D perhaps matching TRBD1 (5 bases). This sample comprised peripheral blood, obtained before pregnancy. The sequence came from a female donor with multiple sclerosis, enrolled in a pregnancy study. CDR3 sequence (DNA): TGTGCCAGTAGTATTTCAGGGATTAGCAATCAGCCCCAGCATTTT. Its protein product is CASSISGISNQPQHF.